This T cell receptor (beta chain) is drawn from a study of cytomegalovirus exposure and HLA in healthy donors. Turning to the study itself: Of all 400 or so donors who were genotyped, about 80% belonged to the Caucasian-associated ancestry cluster. Findings and caveats of the study: Most of the TCR beta V segments (in an earlier analysis) were productive either about 87% or about 30% of the time.

The primer mix had 60 Vbeta and 13 Jbeta primers. Profiled with immunoSEQ multiplex PCR; TCRdb holds only in-frame clones, not every one. The data show roughly 120,000 clones, approximately 78% seen once. This clone turned up a few times. Its antigen is not known. The CDR3 has 16 residues. CDR1 and CDR2 (germline): SNHLY, FYNNEI. V lost 6 bases and J lost 0, with 14 bases in between. The origin of this receptor is a woman in her twenties or thirties in good health and CMV-seronegative. V usage is TRBV2 and J usage is TRBJ1-4; D not certain. The specimen sequenced was PBMCs. This CDR3 reads CASRGDTASTNEKLFF. The CDR3 coding sequence is TGTGCCAGCAGGGGCGACACAGCCTCAACTAATGAAAAACTGTTTTTT.